This TCR beta chain came from a study of T cell changes during pregnancy in multiple sclerosis. Sequenced by immunoSEQ multiplex PCR; TCRdb stores in-frame clones only, minus some. The table has about 98,000 clones, under 95% seen once. The germline gives CDR1 SEHNR, CDR2 FQNEAQ (reference sequence). Trimming cost V 2 bases and J 5 bases, with 12 bases left between them. The CDR3 sequence is 14 residues long. This chain connects TRBV7-9 to TRBJ1-1, with D unclear. The clonotype was recovered from a female donor in good health, enrolled as a control in a pregnancy study. The source was peripheral blood, collected after pregnancy. This CDR3 reads CASSLQASGTEAFF. The DNA of the CDR3 is TGTGCCAGCAGCTTACAAGCATCGGGAACTGAAGCTTTCTTT.